This T cell receptor (beta chain) was documented in a study of Ad26.COV2.S vaccination and SARS-CoV-2 variants. In the study overall: The study gave Ad26.COV2.S intramuscularly, once or twice 56 days apart.

Clones were sequenced by immunoSEQ multiplex PCR, and TCRdb holds only the in-frame ones, with some missing. The sample has over 400,000 clones, about 90% seen once; the top ten hold approximately 1.7%. Per the germline V gene, CDR1 is MDHEN and CDR2 is SYDVKM. V lost 7 bases, J lost 0 bases, and 12 bases lay in between. The CDR3 extends over 14 amino acids. Findings of the study overall: Substantial breadth in spike-specific CD8+ and CD4+ T cell responses was reportedly seen after vaccination.

This clone was recorded once. As yet, its antigen is unknown. The treatment: about 20 received Ad26.COV2.S at low or high dose, single or two shots; five or six received placebo; per-sample allocation not given. Repertoires come from day 63 after the first vaccine or placebo injection. The rearrangement links TRBV28 to TRBJ1-1, with D possibly TRBD1 on 5 matching bases. The sample here was peripheral blood, taken in a trial of Ad26.COV2.S vaccine versus placebo. The receptor's source is a person aged 18-65 years who received the Ad26.COV2.S COVID-19 vaccine or a placebo. DNA of the CDR3: TGTGCCAGCAAAGGCGGGACTGTGAACACTGAAGCTTTCTTT. Protein: CASKGGTVNTEAFF.